This T cell receptor (beta chain) was sequenced for a study of cytomegalovirus exposure and HLA in healthy donors. The length of the CDR3 is 16 residues. V lost 8 bases to trimming and J lost 10 bases; unmatched junction nucleotides: 14. Germline V gene data show CDR1 as SGHNT and CDR2 as YYREEE (reference sequence). Use of 60 Vbeta and 13 Jbeta primers characterized the PCR. Repertoires were generated with immunoSEQ multiplex PCR, while TCRdb's copy carries only in-frame clones and drops some. Seen here are around 170,000 clones, roughly four fifths observed once, and the top ten hold less than 0.65%.

This clonotype originated in a woman aged 50 to 60 in good health and CMV-seronegative. The chain links TRBV5-4 to TRBJ1-6, with TRBD1 identical over 11 bases. Sequenced input: PBMCs. The CDR3 region is CASSRPGQGVRSPLHF. The CDR3 nucleotides are TGTGCCAGTAGCAGACCGGGACAGGGGGTTCGGTCACCCCTCCACTTT.